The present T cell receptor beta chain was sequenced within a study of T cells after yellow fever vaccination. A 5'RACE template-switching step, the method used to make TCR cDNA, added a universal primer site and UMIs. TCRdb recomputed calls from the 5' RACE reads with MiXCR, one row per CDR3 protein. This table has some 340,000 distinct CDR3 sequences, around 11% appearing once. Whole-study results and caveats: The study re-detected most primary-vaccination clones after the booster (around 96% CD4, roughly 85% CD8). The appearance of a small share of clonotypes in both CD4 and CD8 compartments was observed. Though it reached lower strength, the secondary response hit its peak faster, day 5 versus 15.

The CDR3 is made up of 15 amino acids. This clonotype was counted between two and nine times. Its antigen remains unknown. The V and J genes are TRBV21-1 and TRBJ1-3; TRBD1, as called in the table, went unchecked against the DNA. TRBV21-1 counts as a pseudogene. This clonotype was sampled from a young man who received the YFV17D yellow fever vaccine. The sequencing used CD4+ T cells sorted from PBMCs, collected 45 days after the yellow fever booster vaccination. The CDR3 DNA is TGTGCCAGCAGCACCCGGACAGGGCCGGGAAACACCATATATTTT. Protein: CASSTRTGPGNTIYF.